This TCR beta chain was identified during a study of shared clonotypes between healthy human individuals. V shed 4 bases and J 5 bases; nucleotides not matched to a gene: 15. The V gene's germline CDR1 is SGDLS and CDR2 YYNGEE. The CDR3 is made up of 16 amino acids. Measured with immunoSEQ multiplex PCR; TCRdb has only the in-frame clones, and not every one. The sample records about 1.1 million clones, 78% being singletons. Notes on this clone: The antigen remains unidentified.

Overall study results and limits: Rarefaction demonstrated incomplete sorted-subset sequencing despite large depth.

V and J are TRBV9 and TRBJ2-7; TRBD2 matches at 7 bases. The sequencing input was memory CD4+ T cells from PBMCs. Documented subset: CD45RA-negative fraction. The origin of this receptor is a man aged 18 to 30 in good health. Some clones in this sample may be carry-over from other donors' samples. The CDR3, as DNA: TGTGCCAGCAGCCTCAGAGGGCGGGAGTCTGGGGACGAGCAGTACTTC. It encodes CASSLRGRESGDEQYF.